Listed here are 24 T cell receptor beta chains from one sample, sequenced in a study of post-analysis software for immune sequencing data. Prepared TCR beta cDNA libraries contained unique molecular identifiers. One entry per CDR3 protein results from TCRdb running MiXCR on the PCR reads. The sample lists roughly 540,000 distinct CDR3 sequences; approximately 31% were seen once. No cognate antigen is known for these TCRs. The study's findings and limits: Elevated frequency relative to controls characterized roughly 5 TRBV segments in patients, TRBV5-6, TRBV5-1 and TRBV20-1 among them.

Sequencing used blood. The receptors come from a girl under 18 with multiple sclerosis.

J is TRBJ2-7 and V is TRBV3-1; the D gene is possibly TRBD2 (5 bases). The J call is doubtful: the DNA matches TRBJ2-5 better. The CDR3 has 13 amino acids. Germline V lookup: CDR1 LGHDT, CDR2 YNNKEL (reference sequence). The CDR3 sequence is CASSPSTRGTQYF. The DNA for the CDR3 is TGTGCCAGCAGCCCTAGCACCCGGGGGACCCAGTACTTC.

This clonotype has only a few counts. The rearrangement joins TRBV29-1 to TRBJ1-1; 7 bases fit TRBD1. Per the germline V gene, CDR1 is SQVTM and CDR2 is ANQGSEA. V lost 6 bases and J lost 3; bases outside the gene matches: 7. The CDR3 sequence is 13 residues long. CDR3 sequence reads: CSVETGWYTEAFF. CDR3 sequence (DNA): TGCAGCGTGGAGACAGGGTGGTACACTGAAGCTTTCTTT. The full variable domain, with the rest looked up from reference TRBV29-1 and TRBJ1-1, is SAVISQKPSRDICQRGTSLTIQCQVDSQVTMMFWYRQQPGQSLTLIATANQGSEATYESGFVIDKFPISRPNLTFSTLTVSNMSPEDSSIYLCSVETGWYTEAFFGQGTRLTVV.

The rearrangement links TRBV7-6 to TRBJ2-1, with 8 positions matching TRBD2. The ends lost 5 bases at V and 5 bases at J; junction bases unmatched: 8. The CDR3 length is 15 residues. Germline lookup yields CDR1 SGHVS and CDR2 FNYEAQ. The CDR3 DNA reads as TGTGCCAGCAGCCCCCGGACTAGCTACAACAATGAGCAGTTCTTC. This gives the protein CASSPRTSYNNEQFF. The whole variable domain, remainder taken from reference TRBV7-6 and TRBJ2-1, is GAGVSQSPRYKVTKRGQDVALRCDPISGHVSLYWYRQALGQGPEFLTYFNYEAQQDKSGLPNDRFSAERPEGSISTLTIQRTEQRDSAMYRCASSPRTSYNNEQFFGPGTRLTVL.

This clonotype has more than one count but fewer than ten. The chain carries TRBV4-1 and TRBJ1-2, with D tentatively TRBD1 (5 bases). Trimming cost V 1 base and J 4 bases, with 7 bases left between them. Germline V CDR1 and CDR2: MGHRA, YSYEKL. CDR3 length: 13 amino acids. The chain's CDR3 is CASSQGTLYGYTF. CDR3 sequence (DNA): TGCGCCAGCAGCCAAGGGACACTCTATGGCTACACCTTC.

The chain employs TRBV5-1 and TRBJ1-1; D gene uncertain. CDR1 is SGHRS, CDR2 YFSETQ, per germline. The V gene lost 2 bases and the J gene lost 1 base, with 15 bases spanning the gap. The CDR3 consists of 16 residues. Written as DNA, the CDR3 is TGCGCCAGCAGCTTTCGCCGATCCCATGGGAACACTGAAGCTTTCTTT. Translation: CASSFRRSHGNTEAFF.

The rearrangement joins TRBV7-9 to TRBJ2-1; D may be TRBD1 or TRBD2 (6 bases each). In germline, CDR1 is SEHNR, CDR2 FQNEAQ (reference sequence). This CDR3 contains 14 residues. The V end was cut by 2 bases, the J end by 8 bases, with 13 bases between. For the CDR3, the DNA is TGTGCCAGCAGCTTAATGGGGGGCCATTATGAGCAGTTCTTC. Protein: CASSLMGGHYEQFF.

This clonotype was found a few times. V is TRBV6-5 and J is TRBJ2-1; 11 nucleotides match TRBD2. Germline CDR1 reads MNHEY; CDR2 reads SVGAGI. This CDR3 spans 15 amino acids. The ends lost 5 bases at V and 5 bases at J; junction bases unmatched: 5. The CDR3 here is CASSRSGGVNNEQFF. The CDR3 coding sequence is TGTGCCAGCAGTCGTAGCGGGGGGGTTAACAATGAGCAGTTCTTC.

The CDR3 sequence: CSASGRGSYNEQFF. The DNA for the CDR3 is TGCAGTGCTAGCGGGAGGGGGTCCTACAATGAGCAGTTCTTC. V is TRBV20-1 and J is TRBJ2-1, with 8 bases that match TRBD2. Germline V CDR1 and CDR2: DFQATT, SNEGSKA (reference sequence). This CDR3 is built from 14 residues. V dropped 3 bases and J dropped 1; count of bases not matched to a gene: 2.

This clonotype appeared a few times. The rearrangement uses TRBV5-1 and TRBJ2-5; D is unresolved. CDR1 SGHRS and CDR2 YFSETQ come from the germline V gene. V was shortened by 0 bases and J by 2 bases, with 8 bases between the two germline ends. CDR3 length: 14 residues. CDR3 coding DNA: TGCGCCAGCAGCTTGGCCCCTTTTCAAGAGACCCAGTACTTC. As protein: CASSLAPFQETQYF.

V usage is TRBV6-1 and J usage is TRBJ2-7, with D possibly matching TRBD1 (5 bases). V shed 7 bases and J shed 2 bases, with 15 bases lying between them. This CDR3 has 14 amino acids. CDR1 is MNHNS, CDR2 SASEGT, per germline. Here the CDR3 reads CASTLWAGPYEQYF. The CDR3 DNA reads as TGTGCCAGCACTCTCTGGGCAGGGCCCTACGAGCAGTACTTC.

This clonotype was seen a few times. The CDR3 sequence: CSARSRNYGGRWTQYF. The CDR3 DNA sequence: TGCAGTGCTAGATCCCGGAACTATGGCGGGCGATGGACCCAGTACTTC. The rearrangement uses TRBV20-1 and TRBJ2-5; tentative D call: TRBD2 (5 bases). The germline V gene has CDR1 DFQATT and CDR2 SNEGSKA (reference sequence). V was cut by 2 bases and J by 7 bases, with 23 bases left in between. This CDR3 is 16 amino acids long.

CDR3 coding DNA: TGTGCCAGCAGTTATTCCGGGACCCACTACAATGAGCAGTTCTTC. It encodes CASSYSGTHYNEQFF. This sequence joins TRBV12-3 or TRBV12-4 and TRBJ2-1; D may correspond to TRBD1 or TRBD2 (5 bases each). The ends were cut back, 4 bases at V and 3 bases at J, with 13 bases in the middle. This CDR3 has 15 residues.

This rearrangement joins TRBV5-1 to TRBJ2-1; TRBD2 aligns across 11 bases. Germline assignment: CDR1 SGHRS and CDR2 YFSETQ. With V trimmed by 4 bases and J by 2 bases, 8 bases remained unmatched. This CDR3 has 17 residues. The CDR3 reads CASSGPSGGHTYNEQFF. The CDR3 DNA reads TGCGCCAGCAGCGGACCTAGCGGGGGGCACACCTACAATGAGCAGTTCTTC.

In this sample, this clonotype turned up a few times. The rearrangement joins TRBV4-1 to TRBJ1-5, with D tentatively TRBD1 (5 bases). Germline CDR1 is MGHRA and CDR2 is YSYEKL. This CDR3 region has 15 residues. V dropped 7 bases and J dropped 0 bases, with 13 bases sitting between them. The CDR3 coding sequence is TGCGCCAGCACCCAGACAGAATATAGCAATCAGCCCCAGCATTTT. This gives the protein CASTQTEYSNQPQHF.

This clonotype was detected only a few times. The V call is TRBV2, the J call TRBJ2-7; 7 positions agree with TRBD1. Per the germline V gene, CDR1 is SNHLY and CDR2 is FYNNEI. J lost 5 bases, V lost 4 bases, and 5 bases had no gene match. This CDR3 is 13 amino acids long. The CDR3 DNA follows: TGTGCCAGCAGTGCCCGACAGGGCGACGAGCAGTACTTC. Translating it yields CASSARQGDEQYF.

In the case of this clonotype: It may be a read error: a sequence one base away is much more abundant. The CDR3 region has the DNA TGTGCCAGCAGTTACGGCAGGCTCGGCGAGCAGTTCTTC. This sequence encodes CASSYGRLGEQFF. The rearrangement links TRBV6-5 to TRBJ2-1, with D unclear. Germline loops: CDR1 MNHEY, CDR2 SVGAGI. V shed 2 bases and J shed 10 bases, with 12 bases lying between them. The CDR3 length is 13 residues.

This clonotype was detected a few times. The chain couples TRBV25-1 to TRBJ1-6; possibly TRBD1 for D (5 bases). Germline V gene sequence: CDR1 MGHDK, CDR2 SYGVNS. V lost 2 bases, J lost 7 bases, and 12 bases lay in between. This CDR3 contains 15 residues. The CDR3 sequence is CASSERSAGNSPLHF. CDR3 nucleotides: TGTGCCAGCAGTGAACGTAGCGCAGGGAATTCACCCCTCCACTTT.

This clonotype was counted only a few times. The chain recombines TRBV12-3 or TRBV12-4 with TRBJ2-3, with 7 bases lining up with TRBD1. V lost 3 bases, J lost 1 base, and 4 bases stayed unmatched. The CDR3 is 15 residues long. The CDR3 reads CASSFTGVGTDTQYF. CDR3 sequence (DNA): TGTGCCAGCAGTTTTACAGGGGTGGGCACAGATACGCAGTATTTT.

This clonotype has more than one count but fewer than ten. The chain links TRBV3-1 to TRBJ1-1, with a weak D call TRBD1 (5 bases). V gave up 2 bases and J gave up 6 bases, with 7 bases separating them. CDR1 and CDR2 from the germline V gene are LGHDT and YNNKEL (reference sequence). The CDR3 consists of 12 residues. The CDR3 loop reads CASSQLGAEAFF. The CDR3 nucleotides are TGTGCCAGCAGCCAATTGGGGGCTGAAGCTTTCTTT.

The chain recombines TRBV29-1 with TRBJ2-7; D gene ambiguous. Trimming pared 4 bases from V and 2 bases from J, leaving 9 bases between. Per germline, CDR1 SQVTM and CDR2 ANQGSEA. The CDR3 has 12 residues. The chain's CDR3 is CSVVVDAYEQYF. The CDR3, as DNA: TGCAGCGTTGTGGTGGATGCCTACGAGCAGTACTTC.

This clonotype was seen more than once but under ten times. This sequence joins TRBV19 and TRBJ1-1; the match to TRBD1 covers 9 bases. V lost 1 base, J lost 2 bases, and 5 bases stayed unmatched. The CDR3 runs 16 residues. Per the germline V gene, CDR1 is LNHDA and CDR2 is SQIVND (reference sequence). DNA for the CDR3: TGTGCCAGTAGTATAGTCCGACAGGGGGGTAACACTGAAGCTTTCTTT. As protein: CASSIVRQGGNTEAFF.

V usage is TRBV6-1 and J usage is TRBJ2-1, with D unresolved. This CDR3 comprises 14 residues. Germline V CDR1 and CDR2: MNHNS, SASEGT. Trimming cost V 6 bases and J 6 bases, with 15 bases left between them. The CDR3 sequence: CASRAGSLRNEQFF. The CDR3 DNA sequence: TGTGCCAGCAGGGCTGGCTCTCTGCGCAATGAGCAGTTCTTC.

V usage is TRBV5-1 and J usage is TRBJ2-5; TRBD1 agrees at 7 bases. This CDR3 has 15 amino acids. V lost 4 bases, J lost 4 bases, and 10 bases stayed unmatched. CDR1 is SGHRS and CDR2 is YFSETQ in the germline V gene. Written as DNA, the CDR3 is TGCGCCAGCAGCCCCCCGAGGGGGCGGTCAGAGACCCAGTACTTC. Translation gives CASSPPRGRSETQYF. The full variable domain, rest sourced from reference TRBV5-1 and TRBJ2-5, is KAGVTQTPRYLIKTRGQQVTLSCSPISGHRSVSWYQQTPGQGLQFLFEYFSETQRNKGNFPGRFSGRQFSNSRSEMNVSTLELGDSALYLCASSPPRGRSETQYFGPGTRLLVL.

The chain carries TRBV11-2 and TRBJ1-1; D is possibly TRBD1 (5 bases). This CDR3 is 15 amino acids long. V was cut by 0 bases and J by 3 bases, with 11 bases left in between. The V gene's germline CDR1 is SGHAT and CDR2 FQNNGV. CDR3 region: CASSLDLGGDTEAFF. The CDR3 DNA sequence: TGTGCCAGCAGCTTAGATTTAGGAGGGGACACTGAAGCTTTCTTT.